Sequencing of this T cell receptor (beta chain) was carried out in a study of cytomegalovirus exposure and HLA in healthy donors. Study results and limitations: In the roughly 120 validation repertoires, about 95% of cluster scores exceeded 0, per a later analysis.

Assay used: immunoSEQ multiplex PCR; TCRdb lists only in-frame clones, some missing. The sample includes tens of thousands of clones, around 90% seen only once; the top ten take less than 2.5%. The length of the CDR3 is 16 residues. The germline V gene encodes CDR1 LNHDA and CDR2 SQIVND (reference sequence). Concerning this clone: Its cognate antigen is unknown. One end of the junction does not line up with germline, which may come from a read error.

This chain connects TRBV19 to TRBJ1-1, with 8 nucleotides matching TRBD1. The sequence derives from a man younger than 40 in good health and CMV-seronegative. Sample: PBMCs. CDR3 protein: CVSSIKEGRGLPEAFF. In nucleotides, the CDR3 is TGTGTCAGTAGTATTAAGGAGGGCAGGGGGCTCCCTGAAGCTTTCTTT.